This T cell receptor (beta chain) was sequenced in a study of CD8 T cells in ankylosing spondylitis (dated by TCRdb to about 2017). General notes on the study: T cell receptor beta repertoires were profiled in healthy donors and ankylosing spondylitis patients so that disease-linked TCR variants could be found. Peripheral blood samples were taken, and synovial fluid was additionally collected from ankylosing spondylitis patients. The whole study cohort included about a hundred healthy donors and roughly 24 ankylosing spondylitis patients. The paper as a whole reports these results and caveats: A TCR beta motif made up of roughly eight highly homologous amino acid variants appeared to be characteristic of blood from ankylosing spondylitis patients. In peripheral blood, the disease-linked clones were found at relatively low frequencies and had a CD8+ phenotype. Significant enrichment of the disease-linked clones was reported in matched synovial fluid samples from ankylosing spondylitis patients. Some motif variants had previously been reported in the synovial fluid and blood of reactive arthritis patients, which suggests shared mechanisms of disease initiation.

This clonotype was seen repeatedly, ten times or more. There is no known antigen for this receptor. Qualities for individual bases were not recorded, and no much larger clone is one base off. Trimming accounts for 8 bases at V and 0 bases at J, while the number of junction bases matched to no gene is 13. The CDR3 starts with the cysteine, ends with the phenylalanine, and has 17 residues. Of the read, only the CDR3 DNA is kept; its 51 bases are in frame from base 1. The germline V gene supplies CDR1 SGHRS and CDR2 YFSETQ. Sequencing used an Illumina HiSeq 2500. TCR beta libraries were prepared by quantitative 5'-RACE with molecular barcodes. Regarding the original processing steps: Disease-linked TCR variants were identified with a new computational method built on a probabilistic model of VDJ rearrangement. TCRdb applied fastp at Q25 and MiXCR to the public reads, then kept only in-frame beta chains. All rows with the same CDR3 protein become a single entry with the most common DNA and genes. V and J calls and clone size were set by TCRdb, not the authors. This sample is represented by 200,000 or so distinct CDR3 sequences; 13% of them were singletons. The ten largest make up approximately 10% of the sample.

This clonotype was sampled from a female donor with ankylosing spondylitis or in good health (not recorded which). This chain joins TRBV5-1 to TRBJ1-5, with 8 middle bases fitting TRBD1. Sequencing was done on a sample of blood, either unsorted or a sorted T cell fraction (not recorded which). The nucleotides are TGCGCCAGTCCCTGGACAGGGACTTTCTATAGCAATCAGCCCCAGCATTTT. This encodes CASPWTGTFYSNQPQHF.